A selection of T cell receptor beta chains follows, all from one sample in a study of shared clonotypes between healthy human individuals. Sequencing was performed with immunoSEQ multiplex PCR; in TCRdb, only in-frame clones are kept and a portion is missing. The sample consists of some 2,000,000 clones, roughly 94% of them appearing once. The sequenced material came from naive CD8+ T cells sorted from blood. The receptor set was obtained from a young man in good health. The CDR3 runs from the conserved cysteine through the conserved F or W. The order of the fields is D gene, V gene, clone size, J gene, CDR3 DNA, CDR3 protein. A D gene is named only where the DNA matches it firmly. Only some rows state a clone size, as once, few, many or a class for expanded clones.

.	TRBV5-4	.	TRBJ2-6	TGTGCCAGCGAGGACGTCACTGGGGCCAACGTCCTGACTTTC	CASEDVTGANVLTF
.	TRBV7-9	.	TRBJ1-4	TGTGCCAGCAGCTTAAAAGGGGCAACTAATGAAAAACTGTTTTTT	CASSLKGATNEKLFF
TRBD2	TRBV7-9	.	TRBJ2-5	TGTGCCAGCAGTACCGGGACTAGTATTTCTTTAATCAGAGAGACCCAGTACTTC	CASSTGTSISLIRETQYF
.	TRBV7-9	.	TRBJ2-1	TGTGCCAGCAGCTTCCCGTCATATCGGGACAATGAGCAGTTCTTC	CASSFPSYRDNEQFF
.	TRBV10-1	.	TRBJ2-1	TGCGCCAGCAGTGAGACCGGAGGCAATGAGCAGTTCTTC	CASSETGGNEQFF
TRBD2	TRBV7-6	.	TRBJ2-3	TGTGCCAGCAGCTCGGGTGACGGGGGGGGCACAGATACGCAGTATTTT	CASSSGDGGGTDTQYF
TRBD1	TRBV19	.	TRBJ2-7	TGTGCCAGTAGTATGGATGGCTGGGGGACAGAGTCCTACGAGCAGTACTTC	CASSMDGWGTESYEQYF
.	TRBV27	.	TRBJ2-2	TGTGCCAGCAGTTCTCAGGAACGCACCGGGGAGCTGTTTTTT	CASSSQERTGELFF
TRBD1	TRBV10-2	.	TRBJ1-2	TGCGCCAGCAGTGATACAGGGGATCGGCTTGGCTACACCTTC	CASSDTGDRLGYTF
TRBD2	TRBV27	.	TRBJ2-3	TGTGCCAGCAGTCCGGGGACTAGCGGGAGGGCAGATACGCAGTATTTT	CASSPGTSGRADTQYF
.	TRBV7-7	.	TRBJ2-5	TGTGCTAGCAGCCCGGGGCTGGGGGGAAGGAGGGACCAAGAGACCCAGTACTTC	CASSPGLGGRRDQETQYF
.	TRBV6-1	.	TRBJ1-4	TGTGCCAGCGGCGTGCAGTATGAAAAACTGTTTTTT	CASGVQYEKLFF
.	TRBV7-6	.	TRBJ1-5	TGTGCCAGCAGCTTAGGATGGGGGGCCCCTTTAGGGAATCAGCCCCAGCATTTT	CASSLGWGAPLGNQPQHF
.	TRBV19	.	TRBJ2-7	TGTGCCAGTAGTATAGCGACCAACCCTTCCTACGAGCAGTACTTC	CASSIATNPSYEQYF
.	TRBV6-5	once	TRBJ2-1	TGTGCCAGCAGTCAGGACGGTAGCTCCTACAATGAGCAGTTCTTC	CASSQDGSSYNEQFF
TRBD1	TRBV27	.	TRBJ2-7	TGTGCCAGCAGTGGGACAGGCTTAAATCCCTCCTACGAGCAGTACTTC	CASSGTGLNPSYEQYF
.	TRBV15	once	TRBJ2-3	TGTGCCACCAGCAGTGGGGGACCTAGCACAGATACGCAGTATTTT	CATSSGGPSTDTQYF
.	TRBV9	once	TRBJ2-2	TGTGCCAGCAGCCCCCGCTCAGGGGGGGAGGACACCGGGGAGCTGTTTTTT	CASSPRSGGEDTGELFF
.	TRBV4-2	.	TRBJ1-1	TGTGCCAGCAGCCAAGATAACGACGAGGGTTACACTGAAGCTTTCTTT	CASSQDNDEGYTEAFF
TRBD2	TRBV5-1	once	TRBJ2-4	TGCGCCAGCAGCGTAAAGGACGGACTAGCGGGAAACATTCAGTACTTC	CASSVKDGLAGNIQYF
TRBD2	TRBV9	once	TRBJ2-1	TGTGCCAGCAGCGTAGCCTCAAGAGCGGGAGGCTCCTACAATGAGCAGTTCTTC	CASSVASRAGGSYNEQFF
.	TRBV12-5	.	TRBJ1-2	TGTGCTAGTGGTTCCCCCAAGAATGGCTACACCTTC	CASGSPKNGYTF
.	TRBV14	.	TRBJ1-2	TGTGCCAGCAGCCTAGCCCAGTCCTATGGCTACACCTTC	CASSLAQSYGYTF
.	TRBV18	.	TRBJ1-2	TGTGCCAGCTCACCACTGGGGGGGAGTAGCCTCTATGGCTACACCTTC	CASSPLGGSSLYGYTF
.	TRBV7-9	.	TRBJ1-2	TGTGCCAGCAGCTTAGGGGAAGGAAGGGGCTACACCTTC	CASSLGEGRGYTF
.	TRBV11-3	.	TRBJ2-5	TGTGCCAGCAGCTTAACAGGTATTCAAGAGACCCAGTACTTC	CASSLTGIQETQYF
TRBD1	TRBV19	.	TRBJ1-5	TGTGCCAGTAGTATAGGACAGGGGGCTGGTCAGCCCCAGCATTTT	CASSIGQGAGQPQHF
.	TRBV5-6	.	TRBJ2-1	TGTGCCAGCAGCTTTTTGGGCAATGAGCAGTTCTTC	CASSFLGNEQFF
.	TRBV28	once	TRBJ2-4	TGTGCCAGCACAAGGCAGGGAGAACTCGAAAACATTCAGTACTTC	CASTRQGELENIQYF
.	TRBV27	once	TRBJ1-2	TGTGCCAGCAGTTCAGGGGTTGGCTACACCTTC	CASSSGVGYTF
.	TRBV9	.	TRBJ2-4	TGTGCCAGCAGCCCCACGCCGGGGGCCCCCAAAAACATTCAGTACTTC	CASSPTPGAPKNIQYF
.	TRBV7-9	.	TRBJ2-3	TGTGCCAGCAGCAGCCGGTGGAGCGATACGCAGTATTTT	CASSSRWSDTQYF
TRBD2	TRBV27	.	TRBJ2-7	TGTGCCAGCAGAACCGGGACTAGCGGTTACTACGAGCAGTACTTC	CASRTGTSGYYEQYF
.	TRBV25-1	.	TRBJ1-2	TGTGCCATCCGTCCACTCGGGAGGGTAACGGGCTACACCTTC	CAIRPLGRVTGYTF
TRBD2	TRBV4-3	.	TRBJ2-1	TGCGCCAGCAGCCAAGAGTGGGGGACTAGCGGGACTTACAATGAGCAGTTCTTC	CASSQEWGTSGTYNEQFF
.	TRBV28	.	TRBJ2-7	TGTGCCAGCAGTTCATATATCGCCATCCGGGACTTAACTGCCTACGAGCAGTACTTC	CASSSYIAIRDLTAYEQYF
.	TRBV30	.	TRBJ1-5	TGTGCCTGGAGTTCCGGGTCGGGACAGCCCCAGCATTTT	CAWSSGSGQPQHF
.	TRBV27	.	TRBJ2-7	TGTGCCAGCAGTTTTGGGGCAGAGGGGTTCGCCGAGCAGTACTTC	CASSFGAEGFAEQYF
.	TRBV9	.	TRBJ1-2	TGTGCCAGCAGCGTAGCTACTGGGGCAGCAAGCTATGGCTACACCTTC	CASSVATGAASYGYTF
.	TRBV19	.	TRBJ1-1	TGTGCCAGTAGTCTGGGTGGCAGACCGAACACTGAAGCTTTCTTT	CASSLGGRPNTEAFF
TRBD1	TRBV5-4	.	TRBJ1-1	TGTGCCAGCAGCCCTTGGACAGGGGAGGGTGAAGCTTTCTTT	CASSPWTGEGEAFF
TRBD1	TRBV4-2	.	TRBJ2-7	TGTGCCAGCAGCCCAGACAGGGGGTACGAGCAGTACTTC	CASSPDRGYEQYF
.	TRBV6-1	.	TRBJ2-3	TGTGCCAGCAGTGACTTCCCCGCCGCGCAGTATTTT	CASSDFPAAQYF
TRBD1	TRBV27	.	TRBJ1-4	TGTGCCAGCACCAAGACAGGGGGTAATGAAAAACTGTTTTTT	CASTKTGGNEKLFF
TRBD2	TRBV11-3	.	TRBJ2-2	TGTGCCAGCAGCGGAGCTTATAGCGGGATTGAGAACACCGGGGAGCTGTTTTTT	CASSGAYSGIENTGELFF